This T cell receptor (beta chain) was sequenced during a study of OX40 agonist ivuxolimab in advanced cancers. Study overall: Every 2 weeks, patients got intravenous ivuxolimab at one of six dose levels (0.01-10 mg/kg).

Repertoires were generated with immunoSEQ multiplex PCR, while TCRdb's copy carries only in-frame clones and drops some. The top ten hold 1.6% of the sample, which has 60,000 to 80,000 clones, roughly 84% seen once. The CDR3 is made up of 13 amino acids. V was clipped by 4 bases and J by 6 bases, with 12 bases between them. Germline-derived CDR1 and CDR2 are LGHNA and YSLEER. The clonotype originates from an adult with an advanced solid tumor such as melanoma, head and neck, liver or kidney cancer. The rearrangement joins TRBV4-3 to TRBJ1-1; D may be TRBD1 (5 bases). The starting material was CD4+ or CD8+ T cells sorted from blood, obtained in a trial of the OX40 agonist ivuxolimab. The DNA for the CDR3 is TGCGCCAGCAGCCGTAGGGGCGGTGCTGAAGCTTTCTTT. Translated: CASSRRGGAEAFF.